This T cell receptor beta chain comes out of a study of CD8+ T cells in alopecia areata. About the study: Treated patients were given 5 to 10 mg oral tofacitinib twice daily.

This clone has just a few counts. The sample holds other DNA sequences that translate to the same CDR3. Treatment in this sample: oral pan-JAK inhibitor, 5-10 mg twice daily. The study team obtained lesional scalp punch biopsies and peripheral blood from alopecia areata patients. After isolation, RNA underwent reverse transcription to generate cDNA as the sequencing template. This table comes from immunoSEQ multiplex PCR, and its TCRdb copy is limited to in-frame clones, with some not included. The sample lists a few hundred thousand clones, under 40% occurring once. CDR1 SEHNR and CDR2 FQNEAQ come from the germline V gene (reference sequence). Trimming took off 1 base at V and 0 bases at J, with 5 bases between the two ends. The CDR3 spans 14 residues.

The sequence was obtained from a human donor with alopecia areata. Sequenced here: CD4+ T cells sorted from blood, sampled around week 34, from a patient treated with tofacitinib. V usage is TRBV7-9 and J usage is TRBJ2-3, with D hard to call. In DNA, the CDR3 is TGTGCCAGCAGCTTAGAGGGCAGCACAGATACGCAGTATTTT. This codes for CASSLEGSTDTQYF.